This T cell receptor beta chain was documented in a study of T cells after yellow fever vaccination. Study-wide context: SMART-Seq v4 Ultra Low Input prepared libraries from low-cell fractions. Whole-study results and caveats: Across the CD4 and CD8 compartments, a small share of clonotypes was present in both. Peaking faster, on day 5 versus 15, the secondary response was nonetheless weaker.

Template switching with 5'RACE generated the TCR cDNA and added a universal primer site and UMIs. MiXCR was run by TCRdb on the 5' RACE reads, yielding one entry per CDR3 protein. The sample has 120,000 or so distinct CDR3 sequences, about 15% seen once. The CDR3 runs to 13 residues. Germline loops: CDR1 MNHEY, CDR2 SMNVEV (reference sequence). Trimming removed 7 bases at V and 2 bases at J, with 12 bases between. A few counts support this clonotype. The antigen is not known. Sequenced here: CD8+ T cells sorted from PBMCs, sampled 5 days after the yellow fever booster vaccination. This receptor was identified in a man younger than 35 who received the YFV17D yellow fever vaccine. The chain recombines TRBV27 with TRBJ2-7; D may be TRBD1 or TRBD2 (5 bases each). DNA of the CDR3: TGTGCCAGCATGGGGGACGGAACCTACGAGCAGTACTTC. This gives the protein CASMGDGTYEQYF.